The entry below describes one TCR beta chain. Its antigen is not yet known. No much larger clonotype is one base removed from it; base qualities were not supplied. Cut back by 4 bases and 7 bases, the V and J ends lie 8 bases apart. The germline V gene (reference sequence) yields MNHEY for CDR1 and SMNVEV for CDR2. Including cysteine and phenylalanine, the CDR3 has 13 amino acids. The DNA shown is the 39-base CDR3, in frame from base 1. Genomic DNA was isolated from the sorted cells so that the TCRbeta CDR3 region could be sequenced. The immunoSEQ Assay was used to sequence the TCRbeta CDR3 regions. Sourced from immuneACCESS, this table was stored by TCRdb with only in-frame sequences that have V and J called. A share of the clones is absent; for the studies checked, an unresolved V gene accounts for under half, and the remainder has no known explanation. This sample has about 73,000 clones in its table, and approximately 90% of those were observed once. The leading ten clones occupy about a tenth of the sample.

The data belong to a study of OX40 agonist ivuxolimab in advanced cancers. For context, the study as a whole: Ivuxolimab was a fully human IgG2 agonistic monoclonal antibody targeting the costimulatory receptor OX40 (CD134). Intravenous ivuxolimab was administered to patients every 2 weeks at six dose levels: 0.01, 0.1, 0.3, 1.5, 3 and 10 mg/kg. Of the roughly 53 patients in dose escalation, around 20 had hepatocellular carcinoma, some 15 had melanoma, 9 had renal cell carcinoma and 9 had head and neck cancer. The dose-escalation cohort was roughly 83% male with a mean age of around 64 years, ranging from about 20 to 80. Prior anti-PD-1, anti-PD-L1 or anti-CTLA-4 therapy was permitted, and about 40% of dose-escalation patients had received checkpoint inhibitors. Three dose-escalation patients achieved partial responses, one with hepatocellular carcinoma and two with cutaneous melanoma. Peripheral TCRbeta sequencing was intended to test whether TCR sequence diversity was altered and clonal T-cell expansion was caused by ivuxolimab. The monotherapy dose-escalation portion (N ≈ 52 patients) of the phase I ivuxolimab trial is reported in the paper.

Patients with a history of autoimmune disease or receiving systemic immunosuppression were excluded from the trial. In every dose cohort, peripheral blood was drawn for TCR sequencing at baseline, cycle 4 day 1, and cycle 7 day 1. The samples were drawn from a first-in-human, open-label, multicenter phase I dose-escalation trial of ivuxolimab. Adults with locally advanced or metastatic head and neck squamous cell, hepatocellular, melanoma or renal cell carcinoma were enrolled in the trial. Before TCR sequencing, CD4+ and CD8+ T cells were separately sorted from peripheral blood. The study at large found these results: At doses of 0.1 to 3.0 mg/kg, clonal expansion of both CD4+ and CD8+ blood T cells was observed from baseline to week 6. Partial responders in the 0.1-3.0 mg/kg groups had among the lowest normalized peripheral clonal expansion, especially among CD8+ T cells. Low levels of normalized T-cell clonal expansion were also seen in some patients who did not respond. The antigen specificity of the clonally expanded peripheral T cells was not determined. After ivuxolimab, more expanded clones were found on average in CD8+ T cells than in CD4+ T cells.

The chain uses TRBV27 and TRBJ1-6; tentative D gene TRBD1, with 5 bases matching. The specimen was CD4+ or CD8+ T cells sorted from blood, collected in a trial of the OX40 agonist ivuxolimab. This TCR was recovered from an adult with an advanced solid tumor such as melanoma, head and neck, liver or kidney cancer. CDR3 reads: CASSSTENSPLHF. The DNA reads TGTGCCAGCAGTTCGACAGAAAATTCACCCCTCCACTTT.